The next 29 T cell receptor beta chains were all read from a single sample in a study of human thymus T cells. Surgeons resected thymus tissue during corrective heart surgery. Libraries were prepared by immunoSEQ multiplex PCR; TCRdb keeps only in-frame clonotypes and omits some of them. The sample has under 150,000 clones; around 95% are singletons. The material sequenced was thymus tissue. Receptors were obtained from a boy younger than two with a congenital heart defect but otherwise immunologically healthy.

The chain is built from TRBV7-9 and TRBJ2-7; the D is unclear. The CDR3 covers 14 residues. V was pared by 1 base and J by 1 base, with 8 bases between. Germline CDR1 SEHNR, CDR2 FQNEAQ (reference sequence). CDR3 residues: CASSLGFNSYEQYF. The CDR3 DNA follows: TGTGCCAGCAGCTTAGGCTTCAATTCCTACGAGCAGTACTTC. The full variable domain, with the rest looked up from reference TRBV7-9 and TRBJ2-7, is DTGVSQNPRHKITKRGQNVTFRCDPISEHNRLYWYRQTLGQGPEFLTYFQNEAQLEKSRLLSDRFSAERPKGSFSTLEIQRTEQGDSAMYLCASSLGFNSYEQYFGPGTRLTVT.

The chain recombines TRBV7-2 with TRBJ2-3, with 7 bases that match TRBD2. Per germline, CDR1 SGHTA and CDR2 FQGNSA. This CDR3 has 17 amino acids. Trimming cost V 2 bases and J 2 bases; bases outside gene matches: 10. The CDR3 spells CASSLSGRDYPTDTQYF. CDR3 nucleotide sequence: TGTGCCAGCAGCTTAAGTGGTCGGGACTACCCCACAGATACGCAGTATTTT.

The chain links TRBV6-4 to TRBJ1-2; 7 bases are shared with TRBD1. The ends lost 8 bases at V and 2 bases at J; junction bases unmatched: 11. This CDR3 contains 15 residues. The germline V gene encodes CDR1 MRHNA and CDR2 SNTAGT. CDR3 DNA sequence: TGTGCCAGCCCCCGTCGGCAGGGGGGGAACTATGGCTACACCTTC. Residues: CASPRRQGGNYGYTF.

CDR3 sequence (DNA): TGTGCCAGCCCTCCAGGGGGCAAGAACAATGAGCAGTTCTTC. Its protein is CASPPGGKNNEQFF. The V gene is TRBV2, the J gene TRBJ2-1, with 8 bases lining up with TRBD1. CDR1 is SNHLY, CDR2 FYNNEI, per germline. This CDR3 has 14 amino acids. Trimming removed 8 bases from V and 5 bases from J; junction bases left unmatched: 8.

J is TRBJ1-2 and V is TRBV29-1, with 8 bases fitting TRBD1. The CDR3 spans 17 residues. Trimming at V came to 0 bases and at J to 2 bases, leaving 11 bases not matched to a gene. Germline V gene sequence: CDR1 SQVTM, CDR2 ANQGSEA. CDR3 nucleotides: TGCAGCGTTGAAGAAGGTACCCCAGGGGGCAGCAACTATGGCTACACCTTC. Translated: CSVEEGTPGGSNYGYTF.

J is TRBJ2-3 and V is TRBV30; D might be TRBD1 (6 bases). V lost 8 bases and J 8 bases, leaving 14 bases between the germline ends. Germline V CDR1 and CDR2: GTSNPN, SVGIG (reference sequence). The CDR3 extends over 11 amino acids. CDR3 nucleotides: TGTGCCGGGGGCCGGGGCCGTACGCAGTATTTT. This encodes CAGGRGRTQYF.

V and J are TRBV5-1 and TRBJ1-5; the D gene is possibly TRBD1 (5 bases). CDR1 and CDR2 from the germline V gene are SGHRS and YFSETQ. This CDR3 spans 15 amino acids. The V end was cut by 4 bases, the J end by 5 bases, with 16 bases between. The CDR3 coding sequence is TGCGCCAGCAGCCTAACGCCTACGGGGGATCAGCCCCAGCATTTT. Translation: CASSLTPTGDQPQHF. The entire variable domain, with the rest obtained from reference TRBV5-1 and TRBJ1-5, is as follows: KAGVTQTPRYLIKTRGQQVTLSCSPISGHRSVSWYQQTPGQGLQFLFEYFSETQRNKGNFPGRFSGRQFSNSRSEMNVSTLELGDSALYLCASSLTPTGDQPQHFGDGTRLSIL.

This chain links TRBV4-3 with TRBJ2-2, with 11 nucleotides matching TRBD1. CDR1 is LGHNA and CDR2 is YSLEER in the germline V gene. After removal of 1 base from V and 7 bases from J, the junction contained 2 bases not matched to a gene. This CDR3 spans 15 amino acids. The CDR3 is CASSQGTGGSGELFF. The CDR3 coding sequence is TGCGCCAGCAGCCAAGGGACAGGGGGCAGCGGGGAGCTGTTTTTT.

The chain is built from TRBV28 and TRBJ1-3, with 7 bases fitting TRBD1. The CDR3 spans 14 residues. Germline V CDR1 and CDR2: MDHEN, SYDVKM. Trimming removed 6 bases from V and 7 bases from J; junction bases left unmatched: 9. The CDR3 loop reads CASSESGRGNTIYF. DNA of the CDR3: TGTGCCAGCAGCGAGAGTGGCAGGGGGAACACCATATATTTT.

The chain is built from TRBV10-1 and TRBJ2-7; no firm D call. V dropped 7 bases and J dropped 4 bases, with 8 bases sitting between them. Germline V lookup: CDR1 WNHNN, CDR2 SYGVQD (reference sequence). The CDR3 extends over 11 amino acids. The CDR3 loop is CASTLGYEQYF. DNA of the CDR3: TGCGCCAGCACTCTCGGGTACGAGCAGTACTTC.

The rearrangement joins TRBV27 to TRBJ2-5, with a tentative D call TRBD2 (5 bases). The V end was cut by 1 base, the J end by 6 bases, with 12 bases between. This CDR3 contains 14 residues. Germline V gene data show CDR1 as MNHEY and CDR2 as SMNVEV (reference sequence). The CDR3 DNA sequence: TGTGCCAGCAGTTTATTCGTCGGGGAGAAGACCCAGTACTTC. Its protein product is CASSLFVGEKTQYF.

This chain uses TRBV5-6 with TRBJ2-5, with D uncertain. Germline CDR1 reads SGHDT; CDR2 reads YYEEEE. Deletions cut 4 bases from V and 5 bases from J, with 18 bases between. This CDR3 comprises 15 residues. CDR3 region: CASSLRSTQWETQYF. The CDR3 nucleotides read TGTGCCAGCAGCCTGAGGAGTACGCAATGGGAGACCCAGTACTTC.

The chain has TRBV5-4 and TRBJ2-1, with D perhaps matching TRBD1 (5 bases). CDR3 size: 17 residues. Germline V gene lookup returns CDR1 SGHNT and CDR2 YYREEE (reference sequence). With 2 bases removed from V and 0 bases from J, the gap between germline ends came to 15 bases. The CDR3 nucleotides read TGTGCCAGCAGCTTTTATTCCCACGGACACTCCTACAATGAGCAGTTCTTC. Protein: CASSFYSHGHSYNEQFF.

The chain uses TRBV11-3 and TRBJ2-3; 7 nucleotides agree with TRBD2. With V trimmed by 1 base and J by 4 bases, 2 bases remained unmatched. The CDR3 is 14 amino acids. CDR1 SGHNT and CDR2 YENEEA come from the germline V gene. CDR3 nucleotides: TGTGCCAGCAGCTTAGTCCTAGCGGCAGATACGCAGTATTTT. Protein: CASSLVLAADTQYF.

Concerning this clone: Relative to the germline gene, one junction end is altered; a read error may explain this. V and J are TRBV2 and TRBJ1-2; D is possibly TRBD1 (5 bases). Per germline, CDR1 SNHLY and CDR2 FYNNEI. The CDR3 sequence is 14 residues long. The CDR3 region has the DNA TGTGCCAGCAGCGAAGACAGTCGGAATGATGGCTACACCTTC. It yields the protein CASSEDSRNDGYTF.

V is TRBV4-1 and J is TRBJ1-6; 8 bases are shared with TRBD1. CDR1 is MGHRA, CDR2 YSYEKL, per germline. The CDR3 runs 17 residues. V lost 6 bases, J lost 7 bases, and 14 bases stayed unmatched. The CDR3 sequence: CASRPPDRGDRNSPLHF. DNA of the CDR3: TGCGCCAGCAGACCACCCGACAGGGGAGACAGGAATTCACCCCTCCACTTT.

This clone was seen just once. The genes are TRBV5-6 and TRBJ1-6; D gene unclear. This CDR3 contains 14 residues. Germline-derived CDR1 and CDR2 are SGHDT and YYEEEE. The V and J ends lost 0 bases and 5 bases respectively, with 6 bases between them. The CDR3 DNA follows: TGTGCCAGCAGCTTGGCTCACAATAATTCACCCCTCCACTTT. It encodes CASSLAHNNSPLHF. Filled out from reference TRBV5-6 and TRBJ1-6, the complete variable domain reads DAGVTQSPTHLIKTRGQQVTLRCSPKSGHDTVSWYQQALGQGPQFIFQYYEEEERQRGNFPDRFSGHQFPNYSSELNVNALLLGDSALYLCASSLAHNNSPLHFGNGTRLTVT.

This chain connects TRBV5-6 to TRBJ1-2; D is unresolved. This CDR3 spans 13 amino acids. V was shortened by 3 bases and J by 8 bases, with 14 bases between the two germline ends. Germline assignment: CDR1 SGHDT and CDR2 YYEEEE. The chain's CDR3 is CASSSWAGGGYTF. The CDR3 coding sequence is TGTGCCAGCAGCTCCTGGGCTGGAGGAGGCTACACCTTC. Looking up the rest from reference TRBV5-6 and TRBJ1-2 gives the full variable domain: DAGVTQSPTHLIKTRGQQVTLRCSPKSGHDTVSWYQQALGQGPQFIFQYYEEEERQRGNFPDRFSGHQFPNYSSELNVNALLLGDSALYLCASSSWAGGGYTFGSGTRLTVV.

The chain joins TRBV28 to TRBJ2-2, with 12 nucleotides matching TRBD1. The CDR3 covers 15 residues. V was clipped by 6 bases and J by 7 bases; unmatched bases: 6. Per germline, CDR1 MDHEN and CDR2 SYDVKM. CDR3 in amino acids: CASRGTGGVGGELFF. In nucleotides, the CDR3 is TGTGCCAGCAGGGGGACAGGGGGCGTAGGCGGGGAGCTGTTTTTT.

This chain connects TRBV5-6 to TRBJ2-1; D gene unclear. This CDR3 has 16 amino acids. In germline, CDR1 is SGHDT, CDR2 YYEEEE. V was cut by 4 bases and J by 8 bases, with 22 bases left in between. DNA for the CDR3: TGTGCCAGCAGCCCTCGCCCGGCAGGTTTCTTCCATGAGCAGTTCTTC. As protein: CASSPRPAGFFHEQFF.

The chain has TRBV5-5 and TRBJ1-6; 10 bases align to TRBD1. CDR1 SGHKS and CDR2 YYEKEE come from the germline V gene (reference sequence). The CDR3 has 14 amino acids. The V and J ends lost 4 bases and 9 bases, in that order; junction bases with no gene match: 4. CDR3 coding DNA: TGTGCCAGCAGCCCTGGACAGGGGGTTTCACCCCTCCACTTT. Translation: CASSPGQGVSPLHF.

The rearrangement joins TRBV4-3 to TRBJ2-3, with D perhaps TRBD1 (6 bases). V was shortened by 4 bases and J by 0 bases, with 14 bases between the two germline ends. The CDR3 spans 16 residues. Germline-derived CDR1 and CDR2 are LGHNA and YSLEER. The CDR3 DNA reads TGCGCCAGCAGCCGGAAGCAGGGGTTTAGCACAGATACGCAGTATTTT. This translates into CASSRKQGFSTDTQYF.

J is TRBJ2-5 and V is TRBV10-2; 10 bases fit TRBD2. Germline lookup yields CDR1 WSHSY and CDR2 SAAADI. This CDR3 region has 15 residues. J lost 5 bases, V lost 2 bases, and 5 bases had no gene match. The CDR3 DNA is TGCGCCAGCAGTGAGACGCTAGCGGGGGCGGAGACCCAGTACTTC. Protein: CASSETLAGAETQYF.

This chain connects TRBV4-2 to TRBJ2-7; 7 bases are shared with TRBD2. Losses at the gene ends were 0 bases for V and 1 base for J; bases not matched to a gene: 6. Germline V gene lookup returns CDR1 LGHNA and CDR2 YNFKEQ. This CDR3 contains 16 residues. The CDR3 here is CASSQDPAGISYEQYF. CDR3 sequence (DNA): TGTGCCAGCAGCCAAGATCCAGCGGGGATTTCCTACGAGCAGTACTTC.

The chain combines TRBV27 with TRBJ2-7; D is perhaps TRBD2 (6 bases). The CDR3 loop spans 16 amino acids. The V gene's germline CDR1 is MNHEY and CDR2 SMNVEV (reference sequence). Trimming left V 3 bases short and J 1 base short, with 16 bases between. In DNA, the CDR3 is TGTGCCAGCAGTTTTTCGTATGGTAGCGGTTCCTACGAGCAGTACTTC. The encoded protein is CASSFSYGSGSYEQYF.

This rearrangement joins TRBV27 to TRBJ2-1; perhaps TRBD1 as D (5 bases). V dropped 4 bases and J dropped 10 bases, with 8 bases sitting between them. The germline gives CDR1 MNHEY, CDR2 SMNVEV (reference sequence). There are 11 residues in the CDR3. The CDR3: CASSSRGEQFF. The CDR3 bases are TGTGCCAGCAGTTCTAGGGGCGAGCAGTTCTTC.

The rearrangement joins TRBV6-6 to TRBJ1-5; 10 positions match TRBD1. CDR3 length: 15 residues. Germline trimming cut 3 bases from V and 7 bases from J; bases unmatched to any gene: 6. Germline V CDR1 and CDR2: MNHNY, SVGAGI (reference sequence). The CDR3 region is CASSYPGTGEQPQHF. Written as DNA, the CDR3 is TGTGCCAGCAGTTATCCCGGGACAGGGGAGCAGCCCCAGCATTTT.

The chain carries TRBV4-1 and TRBJ2-7; TRBD2 matches at 7 bases. The CDR3 runs 16 residues. The V segment lost 4 bases and the J segment 2 bases; nucleotides outside the gene matches: 11. Germline V gene data show CDR1 as MGHRA and CDR2 as YSYEKL. In DNA, the CDR3 is TGCGCCAGCAGCCCCTTTCGCGGACGGGGGGCCTACGAGCAGTACTTC. Amino acid sequence: CASSPFRGRGAYEQYF.

The rearrangement links TRBV5-6 to TRBJ2-1; possibly TRBD1 or TRBD2 for D (5 bases each). V was pared by 4 bases and J by 9 bases, with 29 bases between. CDR1 and CDR2 from the germline V gene are SGHDT and YYEEEE. CDR3 length: 18 amino acids. CDR3: CASSTHPSRGPRASEQFF. The CDR3 coding sequence is TGTGCCAGCAGCACACACCCCAGTCGGGGACCCCGGGCCAGTGAGCAGTTCTTC.